This T cell receptor beta chain was documented in a study of metastatic and nonmetastatic thyroid tumors. Background on the study: Patients with malignant and benign thyroid disease provided blood and tumor or nodule tissue, whose repertoires were compared. Regarding the study as a whole: TCR beta diversity was reportedly significantly higher in malignant thyroid tumors than benign nodules, in blood and tumor.

No treatment of any kind had been given to any patient before thyroid surgery. This clone was counted many times. No antigen is known for it. How the authors handled the data: Using the CDR3 differences seen across clinicopathological groups, the authors built a distant-metastasis classifier for papillary thyroid cancer, which was meant to discriminate distant-metastatic patients. From the PCR reads, TCRdb re-called clones with MiXCR. TCRdb, not the authors, supplied the V and J calls. Of around 20,000 clones in the sample, approximately 31% were seen once. Specimen: blood. This TCR derives from a female donor with papillary thyroid cancer or a benign thyroid nodule (not recorded which). Some clones in this sample may be carry-over from other donors' samples.

CDR3: CASSTSRRGQRDEKLFF. The CDR3, as DNA: TGTGCCAGTAGTACCTCGCGTCGGGGGCAGCGGGATGAAAAACTGTTTTTT. This chain joins TRBV19 and TRBJ1-4; D is perhaps TRBD1 (6 bases). CDR3 length: 17 residues. V gave up 4 bases and J gave up 6 bases, with 21 bases separating them. Per germline, CDR1 LNHDA and CDR2 SQIVND (reference sequence).